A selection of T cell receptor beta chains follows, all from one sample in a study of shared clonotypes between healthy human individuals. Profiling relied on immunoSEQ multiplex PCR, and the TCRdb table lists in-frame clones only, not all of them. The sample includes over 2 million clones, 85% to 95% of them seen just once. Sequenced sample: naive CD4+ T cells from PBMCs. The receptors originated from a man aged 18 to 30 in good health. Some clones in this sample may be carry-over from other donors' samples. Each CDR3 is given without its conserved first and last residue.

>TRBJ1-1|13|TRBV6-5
ASSSRQAVNTEAF
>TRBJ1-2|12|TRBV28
ASRRAGVVYGYT
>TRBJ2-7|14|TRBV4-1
ASSQAQVRGNYEQY
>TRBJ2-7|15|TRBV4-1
ASSQANLAGVTYEQY
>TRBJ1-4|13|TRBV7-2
ASSPRQGANEKLF
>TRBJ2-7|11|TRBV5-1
ASSGPGFNEQY
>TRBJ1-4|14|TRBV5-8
ASSLVRGLKNEKLF
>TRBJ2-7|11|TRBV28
ASSSQVGYEQY
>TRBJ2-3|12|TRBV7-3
ASSPDRGGDTQY
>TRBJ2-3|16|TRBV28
ASSSPLRAGGLGDTQY
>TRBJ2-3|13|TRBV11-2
ASSLGPLETDTQY
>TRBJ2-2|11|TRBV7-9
ASSLGPSGELF
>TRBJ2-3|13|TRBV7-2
ASSPDRGRPDTQY
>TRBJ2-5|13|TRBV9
ASSVTRTSEETQY
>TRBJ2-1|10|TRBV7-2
ASRIGGDEQF
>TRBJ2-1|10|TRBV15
ATNSGANEQF
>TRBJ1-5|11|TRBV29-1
SVDAGGGQPQH
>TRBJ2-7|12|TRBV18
ASSPSGQSYEQY
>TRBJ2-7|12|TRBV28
ASSPPGSTYEQY
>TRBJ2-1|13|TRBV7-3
ASSPIGGSYNEQF
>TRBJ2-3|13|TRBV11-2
ASSLGTLNTDTQY
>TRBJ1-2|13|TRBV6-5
ASSSRDRDYYGYT
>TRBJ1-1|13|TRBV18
ASSPGEGARAEAF
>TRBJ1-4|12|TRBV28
ASFPGGAREKLF
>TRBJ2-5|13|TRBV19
ASSGPLGGRETQY
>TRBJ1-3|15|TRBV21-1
ASSKEVVRGQGNTIY
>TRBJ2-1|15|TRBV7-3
ASSIGTSGRRGNEQF
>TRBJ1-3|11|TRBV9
ASSVVPGNTIY
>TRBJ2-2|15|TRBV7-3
ASSLGVAGGNIGELF
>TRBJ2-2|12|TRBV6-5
ASSSPGHTGELF
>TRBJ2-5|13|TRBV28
ASSSGTGGRETQY
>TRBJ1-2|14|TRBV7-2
ASSSGTGVVNYGYT
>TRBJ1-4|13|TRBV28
ASSPSTGLREKLF
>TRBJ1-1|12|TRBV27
ASSLWQGATEAF
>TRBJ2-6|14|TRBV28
ASSSFGLSGANVLT
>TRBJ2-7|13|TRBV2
ASSVSARASYEQY
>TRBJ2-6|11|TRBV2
ASSVPGANVLT
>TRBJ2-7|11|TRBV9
ASATGEELEQY
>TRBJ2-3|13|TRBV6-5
ASSYARPSTDTQY
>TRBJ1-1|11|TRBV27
ASSFRGNTEAF
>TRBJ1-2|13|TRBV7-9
ASSLSKEANYGYT
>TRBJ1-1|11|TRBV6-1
ASREDRNTEAF
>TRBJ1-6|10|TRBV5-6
ASSPRGSPLH
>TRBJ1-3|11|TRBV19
ASKGQGMDTIY
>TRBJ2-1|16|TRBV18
ASSPGQGKVESYNEQF
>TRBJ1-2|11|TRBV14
ASSPGRGQGYT
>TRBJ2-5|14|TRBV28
ASSPSGRGNQETQY
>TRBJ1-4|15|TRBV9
ASSVGVRDATNEKLF
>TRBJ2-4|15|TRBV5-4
ASSLDGTSGRKNIQY
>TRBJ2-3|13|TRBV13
ASSPRMASTDTQY
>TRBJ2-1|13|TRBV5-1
ASSPSGSGYNEQF
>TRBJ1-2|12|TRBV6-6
ASSQKTANYGYT
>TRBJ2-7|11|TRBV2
ASEREPSYEQY
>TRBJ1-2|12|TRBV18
ASSPEGAGYGYT
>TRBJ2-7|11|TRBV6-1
ASSEAGIVEQY
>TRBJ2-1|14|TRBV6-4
ASSRDGTRSQNEQF
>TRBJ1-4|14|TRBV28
ASSFRRGDRGEKLF
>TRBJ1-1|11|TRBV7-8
ASSFQGGTEAF
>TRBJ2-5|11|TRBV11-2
ASSYVTADTQY